This paragraph covers one TCR beta chain sequence. Its antigen is not known. The CDR3 consists of 17 residues. The V end lost 3 bases, the J end lost 8 bases, and 25 bases lay between the germline ends. CDR1 and CDR2 (germline): SGHDT, YYEEEE. This entry belongs to a study of T-cell reconstitution after alpha-beta-depleted transplantation in children. Construction of the TCRbeta library involved unique molecular identifiers. TCRdb re-called the PCR reads with MiXCR, one entry per CDR3 protein. The sample includes around 500,000 distinct CDR3 sequences, 23% of them seen just once. Points from the study as a whole: Two months or so post-transplant, alpha-beta T cells reportedly derived from several hundred expanded graft clones.

The sequencing here drew on PBMCs, mostly from graft donor cells, taken 360 days after TCRalphabeta/CD19-depleted stem cell transplant. The chain links TRBV5-6 to TRBJ2-3; D not resolved. This TCR was sampled from a boy in the first two years of life who had a stem cell transplant for acute myeloid leukemia, so the T cells may come from the graft donor. CDR3 sequence: CASSWALEPSIPGTQYF. As DNA, the CDR3 is TGTGCCAGCAGCTGGGCATTAGAACCTTCTATACCCGGTACGCAGTATTTT.